This T cell receptor (beta chain) originates from a study of molecular identifiers for immune sequencing clone quantification (dated by TCRdb to between 2017 and 2018). With regard to the full study: For a replicate experiment, RNA from roughly 21,000 or 96,000 naive CD8 T cells was divided into five aliquots, and four of the five aliquots were sequenced. CD8 T cells were used in a methods study to benchmark molecular-identifier clustering-based TCR repertoire sequencing (MIDCIRS) and TCR RNA copy counting.

The method was PCR. The run used a NextSeq 500. Bulk TCR libraries were generated as previously described, with the TCR primers listed in Table S5 used. Purification of total RNA was performed with the Qiagen AllPrep DNA/RNA kit. Before analysis, reads from multiple sequencing runs of the same library were pooled. As for the original processing: Reads were retained only if an exact TCR constant sequence was present, and the retained reads were trimmed to 150 nt and grouped according to their 12-nt molecular barcodes. Reads inside each barcode group were sub-clustered using a 15% Levenshtein threshold, and a quality-weighted consensus sequence was constructed for each RNA molecule. Non-functional sequences were discarded, and so were lower-count sequences lying one edit away from another sequence. On the basis of fitting two negative binomial distributions, barcode sub-clusters with fewer than 20% of the maximum read count were discarded. In-frame beta chains were kept once TCRdb had trimmed the public reads at Q25 with fastp and called clones with MiXCR. CDR3 protein duplicates are merged, each entry listing the most common genes and DNA. The V and J calls and clone size are TCRdb's, not the authors'. The sample table holds just over 95,000 distinct CDR3 sequences, of which around 24% were seen once. Roughly 1% of the sample lies in the top ten.

From cysteine to phenylalanine, the CDR3 is 18 amino acids long. Solely the CDR3 DNA is kept, with 54 bases framed from the first base. Relative to germline, V is missing 5 bases and J is missing 6 bases, with 16 bases of the junction outside any gene match. As encoded in the germline V gene, CDR1 is MDHEN while CDR2 is SYDVKM. Libraries of naive CD8 T cells were generated from about 21,000 to 970,000 sorted cells, with 10%, 30% or 50% of the purified RNA used. Naive CD8 T cells were FACS-sorted as CD8+CD4-CCR7+CD45RA+ on a BD FACSAria II into RLT Plus buffer. To test detection sensitivity, Jurkat RNA equivalent to more than 9 TCR copies was spiked into samples of roughly 17,000-1,000,000 naive CD8 T cells. Enrichment of CD8 T cells was done with RosetteSep CD8+ T Cell Enrichment Cocktail plus Ficoll-Paque, and ACK red cell lysis came afterward. The sample holds many counts of this clonotype. Its antigen is currently not known. The input lacks base qualities; no much larger clone sits a single base away.

Findings and caveats that apply to the study as a whole: Highly expanded clone sizes could be underestimated because identical TCR molecules may share a barcode. Spiked-in Jurkat TCR RNA (about ten copies' worth), which is not part of the donor repertoire, was contained in the naive libraries. A single cell's worth of spiked-in Jurkat TCR RNA was reported detectable even among approximately 930,000 naive CD8 T cells. Modeling estimated 3 to 3.5 recovered TCR RNA copies per cell, compared with about 10 by digital PCR, which implies approximately 30% capture efficiency. In CMV-specific effector cells, over 99% of molecules were held by clones above 20 RNA copies, whereas under 1% of molecules were held by such clones in naive cells. Without barcode sub-clustering, chimeric consensus sequences inflated TCR diversity; chimeras reached as high as 47%.

This sequence originates from a human donor in good health. Some libraries in this study had Jurkat cell RNA spiked in. The sequence is built from TRBV28 and TRBJ1-5, with TRBD1 matching 10 junction bases. Sequencing input: naive CD8+ T cells from blood, with Jurkat cell RNA spiked in. The cell subset or site label for this specimen denotes: FACS-sorted CD8+CD4-CCR7+CD45RA+ naive T cells. In nucleotide form, the sequence is TGTGCCAGCAGTAGCGTCGTCTCTGGGACAGGGGTTAGTCAGCCCCAGCATTTT. Translated, it gives CASSSVVSGTGVSQPQHF.